Listed below are T cell receptor beta chains from one sample, sequenced in a study of T cells in Graves' hyperthyroidism and ophthalmopathy. One entry per CDR3 protein, called by TCRdb with MiXCR from the multiplex PCR reads. The sample records some 560,000 distinct CDR3 sequences, more than 15% being singletons. Sequenced sample: blood. These receptors originate from a woman younger than 45 with Graves' hyperthyroidism. CDR3s include the opening cysteine and the closing phenylalanine or tryptophan. Each record gives: V gene, J gene, D gene, clone size, CDR3 protein, CDR3 DNA. D genes are given only for firm matches. Only part of the rows carry a size: once, few, many, or a class if the clone is expanded.

>TRBV20-1|TRBJ2-7|NA|many
CSARAYEQYF
TGCAGTGCTCGTGCCTACGAGCAGTACTTC
>TRBV25-1|TRBJ2-3|NA|NA
CASSEWSGPSTDTQYF
TGTGCCAGCAGTGAATGGTCAGGGCCTAGCACAGATACGCAGTATTTT
>TRBV6-9|TRBJ2-1|TRBD2|few
CASSYSGSQAGGQFF
TGTGCCAGCAGTTATAGCGGGAGCCAGGCCGGTGGGCAGTTCTTC
>TRBV27|TRBJ2-7|NA|many
CASSPRIDYEQYF
TGTGCCAGCAGTCCTCGTATCGACTACGAGCAGTACTTC
>TRBV12-3/TRBV12-4|TRBJ2-2|TRBD1|NA
CASSSRQGRTNTGELFF
TGTGCCAGCAGTTCAAGACAGGGACGAACGAACACCGGGGAGCTGTTTTTT
>TRBV30|TRBJ1-4|NA|few
CAWRLTALTEKLFF
TGTGCCTGGAGATTGACAGCCCTGACGGAAAAACTGTTTTTT
>TRBV27|TRBJ2-3|TRBD2|few
CASSFAGGATDTQYF
TGTGCCAGCAGTTTTGCGGGAGGGGCCACAGATACGCAGTATTTT
>TRBV20-1|TRBJ2-7|NA|many
CSASRGGPRGEQYF
TGCAGTGCTAGTCGGGGCGGGCCTAGAGGAGAGCAGTACTTC
>TRBV28|TRBJ1-4|NA|many
CASSGGDLTGEKLFF
TGTGCCAGCAGTGGGGGGGATTTGACGGGAGAAAAACTGTTTTTT
>TRBV6-1|TRBJ1-1|NA|many
CASSLDRGATEAFF
TGTGCCAGCAGCTTAGATAGAGGGGCCACTGAAGCTTTCTTT
>TRBV14|TRBJ2-6|TRBD1|few
CASSQAPRGQRETGANVLTF
TGTGCCAGCAGCCAAGCTCCCAGGGGACAGAGAGAAACTGGGGCCAACGTCCTGACTTTC
>TRBV27|TRBJ2-7|TRBD1|many
CASSPKGQGLPYEQYF
TGTGCCAGCAGTCCCAAGGGACAGGGTCTTCCCTACGAGCAGTACTTC
>TRBV12-3/TRBV12-4|TRBJ2-7|TRBD2|many
CASSRLAGGPGYEQYF
TGTGCCAGCAGCCGACTAGCGGGAGGGCCGGGCTACGAGCAGTACTTC
>TRBV27|TRBJ2-7|NA|few
CASSFGHSYEQHF
TGTGCCAGCAGTTTCGGACACTCCTACGAGCAGCACTTC